The 25 T cell receptor beta chains below were found in one sample sequenced in a study of CD8+CD57+ T cells in acquired aplastic anemia. It was genomic DNA that served as the template for profiling TCR beta VDJ and CDR3. Each CDR3 protein is one row after TCRdb ran MiXCR on the reads. Of around 180,000 distinct CDR3 sequences listed, over 60% are singletons. Sequenced material: sorted CD4+, CD8+, or CD8+CD57+ T cells (not recorded which) from PBMCs. The receptors stem from a human donor with severe aplastic anemia or a healthy control (not recorded which).

On this clonotype: A read error may account for a junction end that differs from germline. CDR3 nucleotides: TGCGCCAGCAGCCCCGGGACAGGGTTCTCCTACGAGCAGTACTTC. Translating it yields CASSPGTGFSYEQYF. The V and J genes are TRBV7-2 and TRBJ2-7, with TRBD1 identical over 9 bases. CDR1 and CDR2 (germline): SGHTA, FQGNSA. The CDR3 loop spans 15 amino acids. The entire variable domain, with the rest obtained from reference TRBV7-2 and TRBJ2-7, is as follows: GAGVSQSPSNKVTEKGKDVELRCDPISGHTALYWYRQSLGQGLEFLIYFQGNSAPDKSGLPSDRFSAERTGGSVSTLTIQRTQQEDSAVYLCASSPGTGFSYEQYFGPGTRLTVT.

This clonotype showed up many times. The V gene is TRBV19, the J gene TRBJ1-5; D ambiguous. V gave up 8 bases and J gave up 0 bases, with 5 bases separating them. Germline V gene sequence: CDR1 LNHDA, CDR2 SQIVND (reference sequence). CDR3 length: 12 residues. The CDR3 DNA reads as TGTGCCAGTGGAAATAGCAATCAGCCCCAGCATTTT. This codes for CASGNSNQPQHF.

This clonotype occurred many times. CDR3 in DNA: TGTGCCAGTAGTCTACAGGGGGCGGTGTATGGCTACACCTTC. Protein product: CASSLQGAVYGYTF. This chain joins TRBV19 and TRBJ1-2, with 9 bases aligning to TRBD1. V lost 5 bases, J lost 5 bases, and 6 bases stayed unmatched. The CDR3 consists of 14 residues. CDR1 LNHDA and CDR2 SQIVND come from the germline V gene (reference sequence).

The rearrangement uses TRBV15 and TRBJ2-1; D may be TRBD1 (6 bases). Deletions cut 0 bases from V and 6 bases from J, with 18 bases between. The CDR3 has 17 residues. Germline CDR1 LNHNV, CDR2 YYDKDF (reference sequence). CDR3 sequence (DNA): TGTGCCACCAGCAGAGATCGTACAGGGCTAGGGGGCAATGAGCAGTTCTTC. Its translation is CATSRDRTGLGGNEQFF.

This clonotype was picked up a small number of times. CDR3: CASSDPGTGNYGYTF. The CDR3 bases are TGTGCCAGCAGTGACCCCGGGACAGGGAACTATGGCTACACCTTC. The rearrangement uses TRBV25-1 and TRBJ1-2, with 9 bases aligning to TRBD1. This CDR3 spans 15 amino acids. The germline CDR1 and CDR2 sequences are MGHDK and SYGVNS. The J segment lost 2 bases and the V segment lost 3 bases, leaving 4 bases of the junction unmatched.

Turning to this clonotype: A read error may account for a junction end that differs from germline. This chain connects TRBV7-9 to TRBJ2-5; no reliable D call. This CDR3 region has 16 residues. CDR1 SEHNR and CDR2 FQNEAQ come from the germline V gene (reference sequence). CDR3 in amino acids: CASSSRSGSSQESQYF. DNA for the CDR3: TGTGCCAGCAGCTCAAGATCAGGCTCTTCCCAAGAGTCCCAGTACTTC. Using reference TRBV7-9 and TRBJ2-5 for the parts outside the CDR3, the full variable domain is DTGVSQNPRHKITKRGQNVTFRCDPISEHNRLYWYRQTLGQGPEFLTYFQNEAQLEKSRLLSDRFSAERPKGSFSTLEIQRTEQGDSAMYLCASSSRSGSSQESQYFGPGTRLLVL.

The V gene is TRBV20-1, the J gene TRBJ2-7, with TRBD1 matching 7 bases. The J segment lost 6 bases and the V segment lost 1 base, leaving 9 bases of the junction unmatched. Germline-derived CDR1 and CDR2 are DFQATT and SNEGSKA (reference sequence). The CDR3 is made up of 14 amino acids. The CDR3 region has the DNA TGCAGTGCTAGAGGCAGACAGGGCGTCGGCGAGCAGTACTTC. Its protein is CSARGRQGVGEQYF.

This chain connects TRBV20-1 to TRBJ2-3, with 7 bases lining up with TRBD1. This CDR3 spans 16 amino acids. CDR1 is DFQATT and CDR2 is SNEGSKA in the germline V gene (reference sequence). The trim removed 3 bases at V and 2 bases at J, leaving 11 bases unmatched. The DNA of the CDR3 is TGCAGTGCTAGGGTCACAGGGGTAGGCGACACAGATACGCAGTATTTT. Its protein product is CSARVTGVGDTDTQYF.

J is TRBJ2-7 and V is TRBV7-9; D is uncertain. V lost 3 bases and J 7 bases, leaving 16 bases between the germline ends. Germline CDR1 reads SEHNR; CDR2 reads FQNEAQ (reference sequence). This CDR3 is built from 14 residues. The CDR3 nucleotides read TGTGCCAGCAGCTTTGTAAACCAGGCCGATGAGCAGTACTTC. As protein: CASSFVNQADEQYF.

The rearrangement links TRBV7-2 to TRBJ2-7; the match to TRBD2 covers 11 bases. Germline assignment: CDR1 SGHTA and CDR2 FQGNSA. V shed 5 bases and J 6 bases; nucleotides not matched to a gene: 12. The CDR3 has 16 residues. In DNA form, the CDR3 reads TGTGCCAGCAGCCCGGGACTAGCGGAGTTCGGTCCCGAGCAGTACTTC. Encoded protein: CASSPGLAEFGPEQYF.

J is TRBJ1-1 and V is TRBV2; a weak D match, TRBD1 (5 bases). Trimming pared 2 bases from V and 5 bases from J, leaving 12 bases between. In germline, CDR1 is SNHLY, CDR2 FYNNEI. This CDR3 spans 14 amino acids. The chain's CDR3 is CASSEFAGRTEAFF. The CDR3 DNA reads as TGTGCCAGCAGTGAATTCGCAGGGAGAACTGAAGCTTTCTTT.

The V and J genes are TRBV20-1 and TRBJ2-7; D might be TRBD2 (6 bases). This CDR3 has 16 residues. V was trimmed by 2 bases and J by 0 bases, leaving 17 bases between them. Germline CDR1 DFQATT, CDR2 SNEGSKA (reference sequence). CDR3 sequence: CSARRLGGLSSYEQYF. CDR3 nucleotides: TGCAGTGCTAGACGCCTCGGGGGTCTCAGCTCCTACGAGCAGTACTTC.

The chain uses TRBV20-1 and TRBJ1-5; TRBD1 matches at 7 bases. Losses at the gene ends were 0 bases for V and 0 bases for J; bases not matched to a gene: 2. This CDR3 is built from 15 residues. Germline V CDR1 and CDR2: DFQATT, SNEGSKA (reference sequence). Here the CDR3 DNA reads TGCAGTGCTAGAGACTGGGACAGTAGCAATCAGCCCCAGCATTTT. It is translated as CSARDWDSSNQPQHF.

The rearrangement joins TRBV10-3 to TRBJ1-2; a possible D gene is TRBD1 (6 bases). Germline V gene sequence: CDR1 ENHRY, CDR2 SYGVKD. V was trimmed by 2 bases and J by 4 bases, leaving 11 bases between them. This CDR3 is 14 amino acids long. CDR3 amino acids: CAISEAGASYGYTF. In DNA, the CDR3 is TGTGCCATCAGTGAGGCGGGGGCTTCCTATGGCTACACCTTC.

This chain connects TRBV5-4 to TRBJ2-1; weak D call: TRBD2 (5 bases). CDR3 length equals 13 residues. V was trimmed by 2 bases and J by 6 bases, leaving 9 bases between them. Per the germline V gene, CDR1 is SGHNT and CDR2 is YYREEE (reference sequence). CDR3 in amino acids: CASSLFGVNEQFF. The CDR3 DNA follows: TGTGCCAGCAGCTTATTCGGGGTCAATGAGCAGTTCTTC.

This clonotype has a count of ten or more. The chain has TRBV4-1 and TRBJ1-4, with unresolved D. V lost 1 base and J 6 bases, leaving 24 bases between the germline ends. The CDR3 sequence is 19 residues long. The germline V gene encodes CDR1 MGHRA and CDR2 YSYEKL. CDR3: CASSQVSPRQLSNDEKLFF. CDR3 in DNA: TGCGCCAGCAGCCAAGTTTCTCCCCGCCAGCTATCTAATGATGAAAAACTGTTTTTT.

The rearrangement links TRBV29-1 to TRBJ1-1; D is uncertain. The germline CDR1 and CDR2 sequences are SQVTM and ANQGSEA. This CDR3 has 12 amino acids. Trimming cost V 3 bases and J 1 base, with 6 bases left between them. The CDR3 nucleotides read TGCAGCGTTGATAGGTCGAACACTGAAGCTTTCTTT. Translating it yields CSVDRSNTEAFF.

This chain links TRBV12-3 or TRBV12-4 with TRBJ2-5, with D perhaps matching TRBD2 (6 bases). The CDR3 consists of 14 residues. Between the trimmed V and J ends, which lost 3 bases and 1 base, there was a span of 9 bases. The CDR3 region has the DNA TGTGCCAGCAGTTTCGCGGGGAGCCAAGAGACCCAGTACTTC. Translation gives CASSFAGSQETQYF.

The chain employs TRBV9 and TRBJ2-6, with D uncertain. V shed 3 bases and J shed 0 bases, with 7 bases lying between them. The CDR3 is made up of 15 amino acids. The V gene's germline CDR1 is SGDLS and CDR2 YYNGEE. The CDR3 region has the DNA TGTGCCAGCAGCGGCGCCTTCTCTGGGGCCAACGTCCTGACTTTC. It codes for CASSGAFSGANVLTF.

Comments on this clonotype: No conserved phenylalanine or tryptophan ends this CDR3, so it is likely a read error. The rearrangement joins TRBV7-2 to TRBJ2-5; 11 positions agree with TRBD2. CDR1 SGHTA and CDR2 FQGNSA come from the germline V gene. The CDR3 spans 16 residues. V lost 4 bases, J lost 7 bases, and 11 bases stayed unmatched. The CDR3 region has the DNA TGTGCCAGCAGCTCCCGAGGTCTAGCGGGAGGAGGGACCCAGTACCTC. Its translation is CASSSRGLAGGGTQYL.

The genes are TRBV6-5 and TRBJ2-2; D remains unclear. The V gene lost 7 bases and the J gene lost 0 bases, with 12 bases spanning the gap. The CDR3 loop spans 15 amino acids. Germline CDR1 and CDR2: MNHEY and SVGAGI. CDR3 nucleotides: TGTGCCAGCACTGTCGGCTCTTCGAACACCGGGGAGCTGTTTTTT. Protein: CASTVGSSNTGELFF.

The J gene is TRBJ1-5, the V gene TRBV19; TRBD1 matches 8 bases. The germline CDR1 and CDR2 sequences are LNHDA and SQIVND (reference sequence). This CDR3 region has 14 residues. With 2 bases clipped from V and 6 bases from J, the junction kept 3 bases outside the gene matches. The CDR3 sequence: CASSIRDRGQPQHF. The CDR3 coding sequence is TGTGCCAGTAGTATACGCGACAGGGGTCAGCCCCAGCATTTT.

The chain is built from TRBV7-6 and TRBJ2-7, with D perhaps being TRBD1 or TRBD2 (6 bases each). Per the germline V gene, CDR1 is SGHVS and CDR2 is FNYEAQ. Trimming took off 2 bases at V and 2 bases at J, with 13 bases between the two ends. The CDR3 spans 15 residues. The CDR3 nucleotides read TGTGCCAGCAGCTTATACGAGGGGGGCACCTACGAGCAGTACTTC. It specifies CASSLYEGGTYEQYF.

This CDR3 is CAIRDREVDEQYF. CDR3 coding DNA: TGTGCCATCCGGGACAGGGAAGTGGACGAGCAGTACTTC. The chain carries TRBV10-3 and TRBJ2-7; 9 positions agree with TRBD1. The V segment lost 8 bases and the J segment 5 bases; nucleotides outside the gene matches: 7. Germline V gene lookup returns CDR1 ENHRY and CDR2 SYGVKD. The CDR3 extends over 13 amino acids.

This chain connects TRBV2 to TRBJ1-6; D might be TRBD1 (5 bases). V lost 8 bases to trimming and J lost 7 bases, with 24 bases between them. This CDR3 comprises 17 residues. Looked up from germline, CDR1 is SNHLY and CDR2 is FYNNEI. The CDR3 loop reads CASLLGWGEGANSPLHF. DNA for the CDR3: TGTGCCAGCCTACTAGGGTGGGGCGAGGGCGCGAATTCACCCCTCCACTTT.